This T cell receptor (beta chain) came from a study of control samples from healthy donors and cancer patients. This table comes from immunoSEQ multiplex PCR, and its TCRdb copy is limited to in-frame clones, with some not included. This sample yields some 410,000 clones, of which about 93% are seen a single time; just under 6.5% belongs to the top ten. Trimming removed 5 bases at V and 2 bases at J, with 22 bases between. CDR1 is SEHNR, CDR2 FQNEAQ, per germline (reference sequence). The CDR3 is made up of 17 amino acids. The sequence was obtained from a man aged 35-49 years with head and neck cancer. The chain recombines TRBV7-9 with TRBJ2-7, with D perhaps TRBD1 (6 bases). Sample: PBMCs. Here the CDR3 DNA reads TGTGCCAGCAGCCCCCTTTTGACCGGGACACTCCCCTACGAGCAGTACTTC. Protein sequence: CASSPLLTGTLPYEQYF.